These 16 T cell receptor beta chains were sequenced from one sample in a study of shared clonotypes between healthy human individuals. Clones were read by immunoSEQ multiplex PCR, and TCRdb kept only the in-frame ones, dropping some. The sample includes about 490,000 clones, about 80% of them seen just once. What was sequenced was PBMCs. The receptors originated from a woman aged 40-49 years in good health. Some clones in this sample may be carry-over from other donors' samples.

The V call is TRBV6-5, the J call TRBJ2-1; 10 bases are shared with TRBD2. CDR1 is MNHEY, CDR2 SVGAGI, per germline. V lost 6 bases, J lost 2 bases, and 4 bases stayed unmatched. This CDR3 region has 15 residues. The CDR3 coding sequence is TGTGCCAGCAGGGGGAGCGGGAGGGCCTACAATGAGCAGTTCTTC. Translated: CASRGSGRAYNEQFF.

V gene TRBV2 combines with J gene TRBJ2-1; D call uncertain. CDR3 length equals 12 residues. Germline CDR1 is SNHLY and CDR2 is FYNNEI. Between the trimmed V and J ends, which lost 7 bases and 6 bases, there was a span of 10 bases. This CDR3 is CASMGIGNEQFF. DNA for the CDR3: TGTGCCAGCATGGGTATAGGCAATGAGCAGTTCTTC.

The chain employs TRBV5-6 and TRBJ2-1, with TRBD1 matching over 7 bases. V dropped 4 bases and J dropped 6; count of bases not matched to a gene: 10. The CDR3 contains 15 residues. Germline CDR1 is SGHDT and CDR2 is YYEEEE. The CDR3 is CASSPRDSLRNEQFF. The CDR3 bases are TGTGCCAGCAGCCCCCGGGACAGCCTCCGCAATGAGCAGTTCTTC.

This clone showed up just once. The chain recombines TRBV4-1 with TRBJ2-3; 10 bases fit TRBD2. The germline V gene encodes CDR1 MGHRA and CDR2 YSYEKL. The CDR3 covers 17 residues. The V gene end was trimmed by 5 bases and the J gene end by 2 bases; junction bases not matched to a gene: 10. CDR3 nucleotide sequence: TGCGCCAGCAGCGCTATCGGACTAGCGGCCTACACAGATACGCAGTATTTT. This gives the protein CASSAIGLAAYTDTQYF.

The rearrangement links TRBV2 to TRBJ2-2; D may be TRBD1 or TRBD2 (5 bases each). Germline V gene sequence: CDR1 SNHLY, CDR2 FYNNEI. Trimming took off 6 bases at V and 9 bases at J, with 17 bases between the two ends. CDR3 length: 14 amino acids. The CDR3 sequence is CASRGDGRTRELFF. The CDR3 coding sequence is TGTGCCAGCAGGGGGGACGGACGTACCCGGGAGCTGTTTTTT.

The gene calls are TRBV18 and TRBJ1-1; 9 bases are a match to TRBD1. The V and J ends lost 4 bases and 6 bases, in that order; junction bases with no gene match: 0. The germline gives CDR1 KGHSH, CDR2 LQKENI. The CDR3 length is 12 residues. In nucleotides, the CDR3 is TGTGCCAGCTCACGGGACAGGGCTGAAGCTTTCTTT. This translates into CASSRDRAEAFF. Drawing the rest from reference TRBV18 and TRBJ1-1, the complete variable domain is NAGVMQNPRHLVRRRGQEARLRCSPMKGHSHVYWYRQLPEEGLKFMVYLQKENIIDESGMPKERFSAEFPKEGPSILRIQQVVRGDSAAYFCASSRDRAEAFFGQGTRLTVV.

This rearrangement joins TRBV2 to TRBJ2-2, with TRBD1 matching over 7 bases. Germline V gives CDR1 SNHLY, CDR2 FYNNEI. The CDR3 spans 13 residues. The trim removed 5 bases at V and 6 bases at J, leaving 3 bases unmatched. CDR3 nucleotides: TGTGCCAGCAGTTCCCAGGGGGCCGGGGAGCTGTTTTTT. Translating it yields CASSSQGAGELFF.

This chain links TRBV18 with TRBJ2-1; D ambiguous. V was pared by 0 bases and J by 5 bases, with 8 bases between. This CDR3 region has 14 residues. Germline loops: CDR1 KGHSH, CDR2 LQKENI. CDR3 residues: CASSPPWEDNEQFF. The CDR3, as DNA: TGTGCCAGCTCACCACCTTGGGAAGACAATGAGCAGTTCTTC.

About this clone itself: Within the sample, other DNA sequences also encode this same CDR3. The chain has TRBV7-9 and TRBJ1-1, with D hard to call. Trimming pared 2 bases from V and 1 base from J, leaving 5 bases between. Germline V CDR1 and CDR2: SEHNR, FQNEAQ (reference sequence). The CDR3 runs 13 residues. CDR3 protein: CASSLSRNTEAFF. The CDR3 coding sequence is TGTGCCAGCAGCTTATCCAGGAACACTGAAGCTTTCTTT. Looking up the rest from reference TRBV7-9 and TRBJ1-1 gives the full variable domain: DTGVSQNPRHKITKRGQNVTFRCDPISEHNRLYWYRQTLGQGPEFLTYFQNEAQLEKSRLLSDRFSAERPKGSFSTLEIQRTEQGDSAMYLCASSLSRNTEAFFGQGTRLTVV.

This chain connects TRBV10-2 to TRBJ2-7; no reliable D call. There are 14 residues in the CDR3. V was trimmed by 5 bases and J by 0 bases, leaving 11 bases between them. Germline V gene data show CDR1 as WSHSY and CDR2 as SAAADI. The CDR3 DNA follows: TGCGCCAGCAGTTCCGGACGCAGCTCCTACGAGCAGTACTTC. Its protein is CASSSGRSSYEQYF.

The chain is built from TRBV27 and TRBJ1-2; a weak D match, TRBD1 (5 bases). The V end lost 8 bases, the J end lost 1 base, and 32 bases lay between the germline ends. The CDR3 runs to 20 residues. From germline, CDR1 is MNHEY and CDR2 SMNVEV (reference sequence). CDR3 in DNA: TGTGCCAGCCCTTGGGGCCCCCAGCACAGAAGAAAAGTCTGTAACTATGGCTACACCTTC. Its translation: CASPWGPQHRRKVCNYGYTF.

CDR3: CASSTQGGGADTQYF. The CDR3 nucleotides read TGTGCCAGCAGTACCCAAGGTGGGGGGGCAGATACGCAGTATTTT. The V gene is TRBV28, the J gene TRBJ2-3; 7 bases are shared with TRBD2. The CDR3 has 15 residues. CDR1 is MDHEN and CDR2 is SYDVKM in the germline V gene. V was pared by 5 bases and J by 4 bases, with 9 bases of the junction left unmatched.

The genes are TRBV7-9 and TRBJ2-1, with 7 nucleotides matching TRBD2. V lost 1 base to trimming and J lost 8 bases; unmatched junction nucleotides: 14. CDR1 is SEHNR, CDR2 FQNEAQ, per germline (reference sequence). The length of the CDR3 is 17 residues. The CDR3 DNA is TGTGCCAGCAGCTTAGGAGATACCTTAGATACTAGCGATGAGCAGTTCTTC. Translating it yields CASSLGDTLDTSDEQFF.

The chain has TRBV19 and TRBJ2-1, with D unclear. This CDR3 spans 14 amino acids. The germline V and J ends were trimmed by 2 bases and 4 bases, with 9 bases remaining between them. Germline-derived CDR1 and CDR2 are LNHDA and SQIVND (reference sequence). CDR3 sequence reads: CASSISSAYNEQFF. CDR3 in DNA: TGTGCCAGTAGTATATCTTCTGCTTACAATGAGCAGTTCTTC.

V usage is TRBV29-1 and J usage is TRBJ2-1, with 11 positions matching TRBD2. V lost 7 bases and J lost 7; bases outside the gene matches: 12. Per the germline V gene, CDR1 is SQVTM and CDR2 is ANQGSEA. CDR3 length equals 15 residues. The CDR3, as DNA: TGCAGCGCTGCTATAGCGGGAGGGTTTGGGAATGAGCAGTTCTTC. Translation gives CSAAIAGGFGNEQFF.

The chain joins TRBV5-1 to TRBJ2-5, with D uncertain. With 0 bases removed from V and 4 bases from J, the gap between germline ends came to 16 bases. The CDR3 runs 16 residues. Germline V lookup: CDR1 SGHRS, CDR2 YFSETQ. CDR3 amino acids: CASSLGRSATAETQYF. Written as DNA, the CDR3 is TGCGCCAGCAGCTTGGGTAGGTCAGCCACAGCAGAGACCCAGTACTTC.